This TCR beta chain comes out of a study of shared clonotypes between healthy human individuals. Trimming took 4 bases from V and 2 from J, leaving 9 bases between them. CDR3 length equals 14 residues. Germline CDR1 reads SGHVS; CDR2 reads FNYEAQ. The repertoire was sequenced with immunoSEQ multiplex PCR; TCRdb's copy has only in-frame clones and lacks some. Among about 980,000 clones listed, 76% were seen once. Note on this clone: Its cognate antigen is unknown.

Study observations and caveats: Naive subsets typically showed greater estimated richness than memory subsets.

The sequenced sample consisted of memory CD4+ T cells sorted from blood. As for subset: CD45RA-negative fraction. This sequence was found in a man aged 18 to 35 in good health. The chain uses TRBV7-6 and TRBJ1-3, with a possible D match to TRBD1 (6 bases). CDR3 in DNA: TGTGCCAGCAGCTCACCAGGGGCTGGAAACACCATATATTTT. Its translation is CASSSPGAGNTIYF.